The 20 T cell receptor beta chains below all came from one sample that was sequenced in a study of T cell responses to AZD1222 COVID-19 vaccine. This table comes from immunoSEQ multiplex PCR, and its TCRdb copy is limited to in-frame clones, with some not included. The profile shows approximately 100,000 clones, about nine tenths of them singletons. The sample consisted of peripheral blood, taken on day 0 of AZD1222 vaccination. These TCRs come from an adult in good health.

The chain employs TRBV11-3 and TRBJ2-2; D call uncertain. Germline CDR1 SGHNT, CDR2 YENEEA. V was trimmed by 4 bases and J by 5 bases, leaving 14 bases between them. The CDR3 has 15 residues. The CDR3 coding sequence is TGTGCCAGCAGCTCAACCTTTAGTGCGACCGGGGAGCTGTTTTTT. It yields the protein CASSSTFSATGELFF.

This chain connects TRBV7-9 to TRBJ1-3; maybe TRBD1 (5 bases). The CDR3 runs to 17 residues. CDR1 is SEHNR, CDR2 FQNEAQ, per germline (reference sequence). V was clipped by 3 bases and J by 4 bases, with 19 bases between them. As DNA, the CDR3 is TGTGCCAGCAGCTTCAAGACAGCAGTTTTCGAGGGAAACACCATATATTTT. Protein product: CASSFKTAVFEGNTIYF. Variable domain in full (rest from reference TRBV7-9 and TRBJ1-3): DTGVSQNPRHKITKRGQNVTFRCDPISEHNRLYWYRQTLGQGPEFLTYFQNEAQLEKSRLLSDRFSAERPKGSFSTLEIQRTEQGDSAMYLCASSFKTAVFEGNTIYFGEGSWLTVV.

CDR3 protein: CASSQSTTNEKLFF. In DNA, the CDR3 is TGTGCCAGCAGCCAATCAACAACTAATGAAAAACTGTTTTTT. The V gene is TRBV3-1 (or the pseudogene TRBV3-2), the J gene TRBJ1-4; D gene unclear. In germline, CDR1 is LGHDT, CDR2 YNNKEL (reference sequence). This CDR3 has 14 residues. Trimming removed 2 bases from V and 0 bases from J, with 4 bases in between.

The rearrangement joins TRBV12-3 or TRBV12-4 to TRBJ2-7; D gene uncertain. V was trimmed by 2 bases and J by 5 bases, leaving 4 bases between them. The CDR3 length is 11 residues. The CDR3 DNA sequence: TGTGCCAGCAGTTTATTCCACGAGCAGTACTTC. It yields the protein CASSLFHEQYF.

The CDR3 protein is CASSPATEQFF. The CDR3 nucleotides read TGTGCCAGCAGCCCGGCTACGGAGCAGTTCTTC. The chain combines TRBV7-8 with TRBJ2-1; D remains ambiguous. Trimming cost V 5 bases and J 10 bases, with 9 bases left between them. Germline V gene data show CDR1 as SGHVS and CDR2 as FQNEAQ. The CDR3 length is 11 residues.

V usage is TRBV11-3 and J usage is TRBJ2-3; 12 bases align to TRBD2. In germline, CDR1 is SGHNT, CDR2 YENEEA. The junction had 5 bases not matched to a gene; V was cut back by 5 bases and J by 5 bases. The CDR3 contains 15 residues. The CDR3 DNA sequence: TGTGCCAGCAGCCTAAGGACTAGCGGGGAAGATACGCAGTATTTT. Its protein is CASSLRTSGEDTQYF.

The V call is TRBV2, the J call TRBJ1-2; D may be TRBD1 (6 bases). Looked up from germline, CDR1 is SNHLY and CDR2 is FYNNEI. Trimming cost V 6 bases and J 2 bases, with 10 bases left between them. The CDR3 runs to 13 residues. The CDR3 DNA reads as TGTGCCAGCAGAGGGACACAAAACTATGGCTACACCTTC. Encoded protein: CASRGTQNYGYTF.

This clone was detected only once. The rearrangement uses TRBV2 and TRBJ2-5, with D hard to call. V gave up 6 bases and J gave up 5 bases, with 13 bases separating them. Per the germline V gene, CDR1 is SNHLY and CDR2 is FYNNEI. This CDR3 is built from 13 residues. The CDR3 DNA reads TGTGCCAGCAGGTACCGAGAAGGGGAGACCCAGTACTTC. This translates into CASRYREGETQYF.

Written as DNA, the CDR3 is TGTGCCAGCAGCCCTCAGGGCAGAGCCTACGAGCAGTACTTC. This encodes CASSPQGRAYEQYF. The V and J genes are TRBV7-2 and TRBJ2-7, with a possible D match to TRBD1 (5 bases). The germline V gene has CDR1 SGHTA and CDR2 FQGNSA. The CDR3 length is 14 residues. Trimming removed 5 bases at V and 2 bases at J, with 13 bases between.

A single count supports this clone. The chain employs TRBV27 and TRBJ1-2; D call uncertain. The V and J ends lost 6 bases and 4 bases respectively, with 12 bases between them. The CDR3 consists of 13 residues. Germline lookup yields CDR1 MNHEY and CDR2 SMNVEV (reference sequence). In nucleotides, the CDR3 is TGTGCCAGCAGCGTAACCCCGGGCTATGGCTACACCTTC. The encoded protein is CASSVTPGYGYTF.

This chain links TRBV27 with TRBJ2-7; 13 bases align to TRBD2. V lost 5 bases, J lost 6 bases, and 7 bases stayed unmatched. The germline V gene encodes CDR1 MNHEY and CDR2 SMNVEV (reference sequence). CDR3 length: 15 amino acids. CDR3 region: CASSPPGTSGVEQYF. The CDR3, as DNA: TGTGCCAGCAGTCCGCCCGGGACTAGCGGGGTCGAGCAGTACTTC.

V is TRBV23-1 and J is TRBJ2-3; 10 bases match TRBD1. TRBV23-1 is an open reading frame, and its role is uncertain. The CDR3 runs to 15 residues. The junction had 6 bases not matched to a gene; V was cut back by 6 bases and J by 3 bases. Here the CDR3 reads CASRPRDRGTDTQYF. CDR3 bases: TGCGCCAGCAGACCCCGGGACAGGGGAACAGATACGCAGTATTTT.

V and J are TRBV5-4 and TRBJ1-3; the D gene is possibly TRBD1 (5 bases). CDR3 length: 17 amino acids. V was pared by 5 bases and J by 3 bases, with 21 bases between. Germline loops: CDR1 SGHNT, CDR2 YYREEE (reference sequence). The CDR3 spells CASSSQGTGRYGNTIYF. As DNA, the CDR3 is TGTGCCAGCAGTTCCCAGGGTACAGGTCGTTATGGAAACACCATATATTTT.

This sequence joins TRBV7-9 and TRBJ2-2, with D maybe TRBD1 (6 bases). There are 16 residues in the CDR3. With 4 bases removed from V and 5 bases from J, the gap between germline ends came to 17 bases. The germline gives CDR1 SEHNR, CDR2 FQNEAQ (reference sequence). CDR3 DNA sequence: TGTGCCAGCAGCTCCGAAAAGGGGGTTTGGACCGGGGAGCTGTTTTTT. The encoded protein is CASSSEKGVWTGELFF.

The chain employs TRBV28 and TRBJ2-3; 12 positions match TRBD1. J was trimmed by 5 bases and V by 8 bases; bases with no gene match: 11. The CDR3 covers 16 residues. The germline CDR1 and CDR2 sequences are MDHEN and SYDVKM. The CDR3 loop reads CASLPPGQGAGDTQYF. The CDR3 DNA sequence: TGTGCCAGCCTCCCCCCGGGACAGGGGGCAGGAGATACGCAGTATTTT.

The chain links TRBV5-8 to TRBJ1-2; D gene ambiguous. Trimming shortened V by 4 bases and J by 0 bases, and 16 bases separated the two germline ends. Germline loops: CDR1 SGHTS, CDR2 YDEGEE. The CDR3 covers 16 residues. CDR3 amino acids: CASSPSDLRANYGYTF. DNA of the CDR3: TGTGCCAGCAGCCCGTCGGATCTGAGAGCTAACTATGGCTACACCTTC.

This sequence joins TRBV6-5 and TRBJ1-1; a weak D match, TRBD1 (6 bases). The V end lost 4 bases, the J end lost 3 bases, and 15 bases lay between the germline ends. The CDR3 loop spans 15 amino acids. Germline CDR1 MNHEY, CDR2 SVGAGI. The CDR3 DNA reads TGTGCCAGCAGTTCCCGGGGGGGCCGGGACACTGAAGCTTTCTTT. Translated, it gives CASSSRGGRDTEAFF.

CDR3: CASSSTSGGREAFF. The CDR3 DNA reads as TGTGCCAGCAGCTCCACCTCGGGGGGTCGGGAAGCTTTCTTT. The chain is built from TRBV7-9 and TRBJ1-1; TRBD1 might be the D (5 bases). Per the germline V gene, CDR1 is SEHNR and CDR2 is FQNEAQ (reference sequence). The CDR3 has 14 residues. V lost 4 bases and J 8 bases, leaving 17 bases between the germline ends.

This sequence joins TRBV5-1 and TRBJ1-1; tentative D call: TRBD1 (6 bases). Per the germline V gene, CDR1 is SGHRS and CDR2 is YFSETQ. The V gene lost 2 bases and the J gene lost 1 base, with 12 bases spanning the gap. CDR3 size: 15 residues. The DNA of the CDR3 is TGCGCCAGCAGCTTATCCCCGGGACAGAACACTGAAGCTTTCTTT. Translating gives CASSLSPGQNTEAFF.

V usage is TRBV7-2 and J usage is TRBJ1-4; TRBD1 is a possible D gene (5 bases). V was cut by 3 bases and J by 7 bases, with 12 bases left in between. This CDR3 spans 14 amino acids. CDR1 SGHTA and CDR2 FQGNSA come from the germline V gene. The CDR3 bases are TGTGCCAGCAGCTTCTACCGGGGCGGTGAAAAACTGTTTTTT. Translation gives CASSFYRGGEKLFF.